This T cell receptor (beta chain) was obtained from a study of beta chain features in type 1 diabetes. Findings and caveats of the study: There was a moderate but significant shortening of TCRB CDR3s in all four CD4+ subsets of Type 1 diabetes patients. Diminished insertions and augmented deletions at VDJ junctions characterized type 1 diabetes patients.

Isolated RNA was reverse transcribed in full, so expressed TCRB transcripts were sequenced. The protocol was immunoSEQ multiplex PCR, while the TCRdb copy is restricted to in-frame clones and leaves out a portion. This table has around 250,000 clones, over 20% appearing once. This clone was counted a few times. What it binds is not known. CDR1 is SNHLY, CDR2 FYNNEI, per germline. CDR3 length: 14 residues. Germline trimming cut 6 bases from V and 1 base from J; bases unmatched to any gene: 3. This chain joins TRBV2 and TRBJ1-1; 9 bases align to TRBD1. This TCR derives from a woman aged 40 to 50 with type 1 diabetes. The source material was naive CD4+ T cells from blood. The CDR3 coding sequence is TGTGCCAGCAGGTCGACAGGGGGGAACACTGAAGCTTTCTTT. Amino acids: CASRSTGGNTEAFF.